This TCR beta chain derives from a study of cytomegalovirus exposure and HLA in healthy donors. Donors sampled were nominally healthy, though unrecorded immune exposures were likely. The V gene's germline CDR1 is MNHNY and CDR2 SVGAGI (reference sequence). The CDR3 totals 14 residues. V lost 2 bases, J lost 6 bases, and 12 bases lay in between. The PCR employed 60 Vbeta primers together with 13 Jbeta primers. Assay: immunoSEQ multiplex PCR; the TCRdb copy retains only in-frame clones and omits some. The sample consists of over 130,000 clones, around 70% of them appearing once. This TCR was recovered from a woman in her 30s in good health and CMV-seronegative. Source material: PBMCs. This rearrangement joins TRBV6-6 to TRBJ2-3; the D gene is possibly TRBD2 (6 bases). CDR3 nucleotide sequence: TGTGCCAGCAGTTACGGAGGGGCCGGGGATACGCAGTATTTT. Translated, it gives CASSYGGAGDTQYF.